This entry lists 15 T cell receptor beta chains sequenced from one sample in a study of somatic mutations in cytotoxic T cells in rheumatoid arthritis (dated by TCRdb to 2015 to 2018). Library creation used the immunoSEQ multiplex PCR assay. Entries here come from immuneACCESS through TCRdb and include only in-frame sequences with V and J called. Some clones fail to appear in such tables; in the studies checked, an unresolved V gene covers under half of the shortfall, and the cause of the remainder is unknown. This sample is represented by more than 10,000 clones; around 91% of them were singletons. 1.1% of the sample belongs to the ten largest clones. The sample comprised CD4+ T cells sorted from blood. The receptors shown here come from a woman under 30 with rheumatoid arthritis.

This clone occurred once. This chain links TRBV5-6 with TRBJ2-1, with 11 bases lining up with TRBD2. The CDR3 spans 14 residues. Looked up from germline, CDR1 is SGHDT and CDR2 is YYEEEE. V shed 4 bases and J 9 bases; nucleotides not matched to a gene: 6. CDR3 in DNA: TGTGCCAGCAGCAGTAGCGGGGGGGCCTTTGAGCAGTTCTTC. This gives the protein CASSSSGGAFEQFF.

This clone was recorded once. One end of the junction fails to match germline, which may point to a read error. The chain recombines TRBV7-7 with TRBJ2-3, with 9 bases matching TRBD2. This CDR3 region has 15 residues. Germline values: CDR1 SSHAT, CDR2 FNYEAQ (reference sequence). The CDR3 region has the DNA TGTGCTAGCAGCTTGCGGGCGGGGGGGGAAGATACGCAGTATTTT. Encoded protein: CASSLRAGGEDTQYF.

The rearrangement uses TRBV19 and TRBJ2-7; 11 positions match TRBD1. Trimming took 5 bases from V and 1 from J; bases not matched to a gene: 7. The CDR3 spans 16 residues. The germline gives CDR1 LNHDA, CDR2 SQIVND (reference sequence). For the CDR3, the DNA is TGTGCCAGTAGTCATGCGGACAGGGGGCGGTCCTACGAGCAGTACTTC. Amino acids: CASSHADRGRSYEQYF. Complete variable domain (other parts from reference TRBV19 and TRBJ2-7): DGGITQSPKYLFRKEGQNVTLSCEQNLNHDAMYWYRQDPGQGLRLIYYSQIVNDFQKGDIAEGYSVSREKKESFPLTVTSAQKNPTAFYLCASSHADRGRSYEQYFGPGTRLTVT.

The chain uses TRBV5-5 and TRBJ1-1, with D unresolved. V dropped 4 bases and J dropped 0 bases, with 10 bases sitting between them. CDR3 length: 14 residues. Germline V CDR1 and CDR2: SGHKS, YYEKEE (reference sequence). The CDR3 loop reads CASSAQDLNTEAFF. The CDR3 DNA follows: TGTGCCAGCAGCGCACAAGATCTGAACACTGAAGCTTTCTTT.

This chain joins TRBV19 and TRBJ2-1, with TRBD1 matching over 11 bases. Germline V gene data show CDR1 as LNHDA and CDR2 as SQIVND (reference sequence). The CDR3 extends over 15 amino acids. With 1 base clipped from V and 8 bases from J, the junction kept 4 bases outside the gene matches. CDR3 sequence reads: CASSIGWTGGDEQFF. Here the CDR3 DNA reads TGTGCCAGTAGTATAGGATGGACAGGGGGCGATGAGCAGTTCTTC. The variable domain in full, with the rest retrieved from reference TRBV19 and TRBJ2-1, is DGGITQSPKYLFRKEGQNVTLSCEQNLNHDAMYWYRQDPGQGLRLIYYSQIVNDFQKGDIAEGYSVSREKKESFPLTVTSAQKNPTAFYLCASSIGWTGGDEQFFGPGTRLTVL.

The chain recombines TRBV19 with TRBJ1-2; D not certain. V was clipped by 4 bases and J by 4 bases, with 16 bases between them. This CDR3 is 15 amino acids long. Germline loops: CDR1 LNHDA, CDR2 SQIVND (reference sequence). This CDR3 reads CASSTPGGSFYGYTF. The CDR3 DNA sequence: TGTGCCAGTAGTACCCCGGGAGGTTCTTTCTATGGCTACACCTTC.

The chain uses TRBV5-1 and TRBJ1-2; the D gene is possibly TRBD1 (6 bases). V was clipped by 2 bases and J by 0 bases, with 8 bases between them. Per the germline V gene, CDR1 is SGHRS and CDR2 is YFSETQ. This CDR3 is 14 amino acids long. CDR3 protein: CASSLTGSNYGYTF. CDR3 nucleotide sequence: TGCGCCAGCAGCTTAACAGGGTCTAACTATGGCTACACCTTC. The full variable domain, in which reference TRBV5-1 and TRBJ1-2 provide the parts outside the CDR3, is KAGVTQTPRYLIKTRGQQVTLSCSPISGHRSVSWYQQTPGQGLQFLFEYFSETQRNKGNFPGRFSGRQFSNSRSEMNVSTLELGDSALYLCASSLTGSNYGYTFGSGTRLTVV.

J is TRBJ1-5 and V is TRBV7-2; possible D gene TRBD1, 5 bases. V was clipped by 4 bases and J by 8 bases, with 18 bases between them. Germline loops: CDR1 SGHTA, CDR2 FQGNSA. This CDR3 is built from 15 residues. CDR3 in DNA: TGTGCCAGCAGCTCAAGGGGAGGGGTAAGGGAGCCCCAGCATTTT. Translation: CASSSRGGVREPQHF.

The chain couples TRBV5-1 to TRBJ2-3, with D possibly TRBD1 on 6 matching bases. V was clipped by 0 bases and J by 0 bases, with 17 bases between them. This CDR3 is 18 amino acids long. In germline, CDR1 is SGHRS, CDR2 YFSETQ. The CDR3 bases are TGCGCCAGCAGCTTGGATCAGGGGCCCGAAACTAGCACAGATACGCAGTATTTT. Translation gives CASSLDQGPETSTDTQYF.

CDR3 in DNA: TGTGCCAGCTCCCCTTCGGAACGAACAGGAAACACTGAAGCTTTCTTT. This sequence encodes CASSPSERTGNTEAFF. V and J are TRBV18 and TRBJ1-1; a possible D gene is TRBD1 (5 bases). CDR1 and CDR2 (germline): KGHSH, LQKENI. V dropped 6 bases and J dropped 2 bases, with 19 bases sitting between them. This CDR3 is built from 16 residues.

V gene TRBV6-5 combines with J gene TRBJ1-2; maybe TRBD1 (5 bases). From germline, CDR1 is MNHEY and CDR2 SVGAGI. V was cut by 4 bases and J by 4 bases, with 16 bases left in between. The CDR3 loop spans 15 amino acids. The CDR3 region is CASSWTLMGGYGYTF. The CDR3 DNA is TGTGCCAGCAGTTGGACCCTGATGGGGGGCTATGGCTACACCTTC.

V usage is TRBV18 and J usage is TRBJ2-1; 10 positions match TRBD1. The trim removed 3 bases at V and 4 bases at J, leaving 3 bases unmatched. CDR1 KGHSH and CDR2 LQKENI come from the germline V gene. CDR3 length equals 15 residues. The CDR3 loop is CASSPRQGAYNEQFF. In DNA form, the CDR3 reads TGTGCCAGCTCACCCAGACAGGGGGCTTACAATGAGCAGTTCTTC.

This chain links TRBV5-6 with TRBJ1-4; D unclear. The CDR3 runs to 15 residues. Germline loops: CDR1 SGHDT, CDR2 YYEEEE. V was shortened by 1 base and J by 0 bases, with 7 bases between the two germline ends. In DNA, the CDR3 is TGTGCCAGCAGCTTGTTTAGTACAACTAATGAAAAACTGTTTTTT. Encoded protein: CASSLFSTTNEKLFF.

The rearrangement uses TRBV28 and TRBJ2-3, with 7 bases identical to TRBD1. The CDR3 is 16 residues long. The J segment lost 4 bases and the V segment lost 6 bases, leaving 13 bases of the junction unmatched. Germline assignment: CDR1 MDHEN and CDR2 SYDVKM. Here the CDR3 DNA reads TGTGCCAGCAGGGGGACAGCCCCGGCACGACCAGATACGCAGTATTTT. It yields the protein CASRGTAPARPDTQYF.

The genes are TRBV27 and TRBJ2-1; D is perhaps TRBD2 (5 bases). The CDR3 totals 15 residues. In germline, CDR1 is MNHEY, CDR2 SMNVEV (reference sequence). The V and J ends lost 6 bases and 2 bases respectively, with 14 bases between them. The CDR3 DNA reads as TGTGCCAGCAGCCTTTCTCCTAGCACCTACAATGAGCAGTTCTTC. As protein: CASSLSPSTYNEQFF.